This TCR beta chain was recorded in a study of blood T cell repertoires in COVID-19. Data came from immunoSEQ multiplex PCR; TCRdb stores just in-frame clones and leaves some out. Here the sample spans 150,000 to 200,000 clones, approximately 90% being singletons. The V end was cut by 4 bases, the J end by 3 bases, with 13 bases between. This CDR3 comprises 15 residues. Germline loops: CDR1 SSHAT, CDR2 FNYEAQ (reference sequence). Sequencing input: peripheral blood. The rearrangement links TRBV7-7 to TRBJ1-3; D unclear. The TCR originated in a man aged 40-50 years with active or convalescent COVID-19. The DNA for the CDR3 is TGTGCCAGCAGCTGGTCTTTGGCAGATGGAAACACCATATATTTT. It specifies CASSWSLADGNTIYF.